The 16 T cell receptor beta chains below were found in one sample sequenced in a study of control samples from healthy donors and cancer patients. Sequencing was performed with immunoSEQ multiplex PCR; in TCRdb, only in-frame clones are kept and a portion is missing. The table includes approximately 150,000 clones, 70% to 90% detected once. Material for sequencing was blood. These receptors originate from a man younger than 30 in good health.

V is TRBV20-1 and J is TRBJ2-3; D perhaps matches TRBD2 (6 bases). The CDR3 runs to 16 residues. Trimming shortened V by 3 bases and J by 2 bases, and 18 bases separated the two germline ends. Germline CDR1 is DFQATT and CDR2 is SNEGSKA (reference sequence). The CDR3 DNA follows: TGCAGTGCTAGTGGGGGGTCAGCCGGCCTCACAGATACGCAGTATTTT. Encoded protein: CSASGGSAGLTDTQYF.

This clone was counted a few times. The chain employs TRBV29-1 and TRBJ1-6; 10 nucleotides line up with TRBD1. CDR3 length: 14 residues. From germline, CDR1 is SQVTM and CDR2 ANQGSEA. V trimming: 6 bases; J trimming: 6 bases; junction bases outside the gene matches: 5. The CDR3 bases are TGCAGCGTCCGGGACAGGGGTTTTAATTCACCCCTCCACTTT. It yields the protein CSVRDRGFNSPLHF.

This CDR3 reads CASTQDRSNEKLFF. CDR3 nucleotide sequence: TGTGCCAGCACTCAGGACAGATCCAATGAAAAACTGTTTTTT. This rearrangement joins TRBV2 to TRBJ1-4, with TRBD1 as a possible D gene (6 bases). Germline CDR1 is SNHLY and CDR2 is FYNNEI. The CDR3 contains 14 residues. Between the trimmed V and J ends, which lost 7 bases and 5 bases, there was a span of 14 bases.

CDR3 nucleotide sequence: TGTGCCAGCAGCTCGGGAACCAGCGCGAACACCGGGGAGCTGTTTTTT. This translates into CASSSGTSANTGELFF. This chain links TRBV5-4 with TRBJ2-2; a possible D gene is TRBD2 (5 bases). V was shortened by 3 bases and J by 0 bases, with 12 bases between the two germline ends. The CDR3 contains 16 residues. The germline V gene has CDR1 SGHNT and CDR2 YYREEE (reference sequence).

V gene TRBV6-2 or TRBV6-3 combines with J gene TRBJ2-1; D is perhaps TRBD1 or TRBD2 (5 bases each). CDR3 length equals 17 residues. V lost 0 bases to trimming and J lost 7 bases, with 19 bases between them. Germline CDR1 is MNHEY and CDR2 is SVGEGT. The CDR3: CASSYSITLAEGNEQFF. CDR3 in DNA: TGTGCCAGCAGTTACTCGATTACCCTAGCAGAGGGGAATGAGCAGTTCTTC.

The chain combines TRBV7-2 with TRBJ2-7; D remains unclear. V lost 3 bases and J 2 bases, leaving 14 bases between the germline ends. Germline CDR1 reads SGHTA; CDR2 reads FQGNSA. The CDR3 loop spans 15 amino acids. Here the CDR3 reads CASSFIGPKPYEQYF. CDR3 coding DNA: TGTGCCAGCAGCTTCATAGGACCAAAACCCTACGAGCAGTACTTC.

The chain links TRBV18 to TRBJ2-1; TRBD1 matches at 11 bases. V gave up 2 bases and J gave up 3 bases; unmatched junction bases: 0. Looked up from germline, CDR1 is KGHSH and CDR2 is LQKENI. The CDR3 has 15 amino acids. CDR3 region: CASSPGTGGYNEQFF. CDR3 DNA sequence: TGTGCCAGCTCACCAGGGACAGGGGGCTACAATGAGCAGTTCTTC.

This rearrangement joins TRBV30 to TRBJ2-7; D not certain. The CDR3 loop spans 11 amino acids. CDR1 is GTSNPN and CDR2 is SVGIG in the germline V gene (reference sequence). Trimming stripped 0 bases from V and 3 bases from J, with 3 bases between. The CDR3 DNA is TGTGCCTGGAGTGTAAACTACGAGCAGTACTTC. Protein sequence: CAWSVNYEQYF.

The V gene is TRBV25-1, the J gene TRBJ1-1; D is unclear. Per germline, CDR1 MGHDK and CDR2 SYGVNS. The CDR3 spans 13 residues. Trimming removed 5 bases from V and 0 bases from J, with 7 bases in between. The CDR3 sequence is CASSSSLNTEAFF. CDR3 coding DNA: TGTGCCAGCAGTTCTTCTTTGAACACTGAAGCTTTCTTT.

The CDR3 nucleotides read TGTGCCAGCAAGGATGCGGGGGGCCGCACAGATACGCAGTATTTT. It codes for CASKDAGGRTDTQYF. The V and J genes are TRBV6-6 and TRBJ2-3, with 8 bases aligning to TRBD2. Germline V gene lookup returns CDR1 MNHNY and CDR2 SVGAGI (reference sequence). This CDR3 has 15 amino acids. Trimming at V came to 7 bases and at J to 1 base, leaving 7 bases not matched to a gene.

J is TRBJ2-4 and V is TRBV27, with a weak D call TRBD2 (6 bases). Looked up from germline, CDR1 is MNHEY and CDR2 is SMNVEV (reference sequence). The CDR3 loop spans 14 amino acids. The V gene lost 0 bases and the J gene lost 5 bases, with 8 bases spanning the gap. CDR3 amino acids: CASSLSGGENIQYF. The CDR3 DNA reads as TGTGCCAGCAGTTTATCGGGGGGAGAAAACATTCAGTACTTC.

The chain combines TRBV5-5 with TRBJ1-1; D gene ambiguous. The CDR3 runs 14 residues. Germline V gene data show CDR1 as SGHKS and CDR2 as YYEKEE (reference sequence). The V gene lost 1 base and the J gene lost 4 bases, with 11 bases spanning the gap. CDR3 protein: CASSLILVGTEAFF. For the CDR3, the DNA is TGTGCCAGCAGCTTGATTCTCGTGGGCACTGAAGCTTTCTTT.

The rearrangement joins TRBV5-6 to TRBJ2-1; D not certain. Germline lookup yields CDR1 SGHDT and CDR2 YYEEEE. The V and J ends lost 2 bases and 10 bases respectively, with 16 bases between them. The CDR3 sequence is 14 residues long. The chain's CDR3 is CASSFTGPYTEQFF. CDR3 bases: TGTGCCAGCAGCTTCACCGGGCCATACACCGAGCAGTTCTTC.

V usage is TRBV28 and J usage is TRBJ2-2; 8 bases fit TRBD1. The V and J ends lost 8 bases and 2 bases, in that order; junction bases with no gene match: 7. This CDR3 is 15 amino acids long. Per germline, CDR1 MDHEN and CDR2 SYDVKM. DNA for the CDR3: TGTGCCAGCCTCGACAGGGGTCGTAACACCGGGGAGCTGTTTTTT. It yields the protein CASLDRGRNTGELFF.

V is TRBV5-6 and J is TRBJ2-2, with TRBD1 identical over 9 bases. The length of the CDR3 is 15 residues. The germline V gene encodes CDR1 SGHDT and CDR2 YYEEEE. J was trimmed by 6 bases and V by 2 bases; bases with no gene match: 5. The CDR3 DNA sequence: TGTGCCAGCAGCTTCGGGACAGGGCTCGCCGGGGAGCTGTTTTTT. Translating it yields CASSFGTGLAGELFF.

The chain is built from TRBV24-1 and TRBJ2-5, with 8 nucleotides matching TRBD2. Per the germline V gene, CDR1 is KGHDR and CDR2 is SFDVKD. The CDR3 is 15 amino acids. The V segment lost 3 bases and the J segment 2 bases; nucleotides outside the gene matches: 4. The CDR3 DNA reads TGTGCCACCAGTGATGCCAGCGGGGGACAAGAGACCCAGTACTTC. It yields the protein CATSDASGGQETQYF.